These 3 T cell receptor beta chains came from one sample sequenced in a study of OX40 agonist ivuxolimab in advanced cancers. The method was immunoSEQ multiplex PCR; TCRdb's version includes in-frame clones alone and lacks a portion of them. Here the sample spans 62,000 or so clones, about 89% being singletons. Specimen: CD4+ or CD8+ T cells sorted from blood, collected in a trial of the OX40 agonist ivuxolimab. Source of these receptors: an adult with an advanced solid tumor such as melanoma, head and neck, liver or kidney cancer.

CDR3 protein: CASSLAGRTGSNYGYTF. CDR3 bases: TGTGCCAGCAGCTTGGCCGGAAGGACAGGGTCTAACTATGGCTACACCTTC. The chain combines TRBV5-6 with TRBJ1-2, with TRBD1 matching over 8 bases. Germline V gene data show CDR1 as SGHDT and CDR2 as YYEEEE. V dropped 0 bases and J dropped 0; count of bases not matched to a gene: 7. This CDR3 region has 17 residues.

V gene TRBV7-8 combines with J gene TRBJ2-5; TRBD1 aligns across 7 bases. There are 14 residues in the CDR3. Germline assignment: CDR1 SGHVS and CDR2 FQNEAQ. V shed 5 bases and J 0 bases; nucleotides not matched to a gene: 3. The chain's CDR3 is CASSGDRDQETQYF. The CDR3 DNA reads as TGTGCCAGCAGCGGGGACAGAGACCAAGAGACCCAGTACTTC.

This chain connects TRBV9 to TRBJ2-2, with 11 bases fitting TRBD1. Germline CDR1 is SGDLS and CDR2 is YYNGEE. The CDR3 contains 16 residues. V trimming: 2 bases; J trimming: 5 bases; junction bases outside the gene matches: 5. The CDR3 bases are TGTGCCAGCAGCGTGGGACAGGGGGTCTTTACCGGGGAGCTGTTTTTT. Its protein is CASSVGQGVFTGELFF.